Given below is one T cell receptor (beta chain) in context. Its antigen remains unknown. Cultured CD4+ T cells had their DNA profiled by the Oncomine TCR Beta short-read assay. One entry per CDR3 protein results from TCRdb running MiXCR on the PCR reads. This sample has over 10,000 distinct CDR3 sequences; 55% to 75% occur once, and the top ten carry roughly 13%. This entry belongs to a study of vaccination and CD4 T cells after COVID-19. Germline CDR1 is MNHNS and CDR2 is SASEGT. The CDR3 covers 16 residues. The V gene end was trimmed by 7 bases and the J gene end by 5 bases; junction bases not matched to a gene: 15. Sample treatment: approximately 9-day PBMC culture with coronavirus spike peptide pools or control peptides (ViraFEST assay).

The receptor comes from a human donor who had recovered from COVID-19. Sequencing was carried out using CD4+ T cells from blood, cultured in vitro. V and J are TRBV6-1 and TRBJ2-7; 9 bases map to TRBD1. The CDR3 reads CASTIQPWTGVDEQYF. DNA of the CDR3: TGTGCCAGCACCATACAACCATGGACAGGGGTGGACGAGCAGTACTTC.